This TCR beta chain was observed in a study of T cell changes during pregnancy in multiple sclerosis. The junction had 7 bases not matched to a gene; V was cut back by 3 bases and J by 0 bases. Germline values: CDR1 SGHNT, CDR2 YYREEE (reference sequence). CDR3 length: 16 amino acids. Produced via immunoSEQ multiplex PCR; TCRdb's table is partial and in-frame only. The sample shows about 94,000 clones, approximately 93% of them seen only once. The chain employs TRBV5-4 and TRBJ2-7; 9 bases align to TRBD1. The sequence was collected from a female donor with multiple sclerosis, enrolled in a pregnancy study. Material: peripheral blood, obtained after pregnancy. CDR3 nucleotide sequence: TGTGCCAGCAGCTGGGGACAGGGTTCTAGCTCCTACGAGCAGTACTTC. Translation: CASSWGQGSSSYEQYF.